This TCR beta chain was recovered during a study of human T cells and chemical hapten exposure. Whole-study context: Once 0.01% DPC had been applied to the upper back by patch test, readings were taken at 6 days. Largely, small differences in pooled library volume made per-sample TCR yields vary. Findings and caveats of the study: Donors had alopecia, so their immune response may differ from healthy people's.

This CDR3 has 14 residues. Trimming cost V 9 bases and J 0 bases, with 14 bases left between them. Per the germline V gene, CDR1 is MDHEN and CDR2 is SYDVKM. Points on this clonotype: Its antigen is undetermined.

Noted time point: pre-sensitization, week 0. Stated treatment: therapeutic diphenylcyclopropenone sensitization with weekly scalp DPC. From the RACE reads, TCRdb called clonotypes with MiXCR, one entry per CDR3 protein. The table has 300,000 to 450,000 distinct CDR3 sequences, 5.1% seen once. The chain recombines TRBV28 with TRBJ1-2, with no clear D. The TCR originated in a woman between 50 and 59 years old with alopecia areata. Some clones in this sample may be carry-over from other donors' samples. Specimen: whole blood, collected in connection with sensitization to the hapten diphenylcyclopropenone (DPC). The CDR3 DNA sequence: TGTGCCAGTTACTACCGAGCCTCTAACTATGGCTACACCTTC. It encodes CASYYRASNYGYTF.